This TCR beta chain comes out of a study of OX40 agonist ivuxolimab in advanced cancers. Method: immunoSEQ multiplex PCR; TCRdb's copy keeps in-frame clones and lacks some. The table includes fewer than 15,000 clones, 75% to 90% detected once. This receptor was obtained from an adult with an advanced solid tumor such as melanoma, head and neck, liver or kidney cancer. The sequencing used CD4+ or CD8+ T cells sorted from blood, collected in a trial of the OX40 agonist ivuxolimab.

In nucleotides, the CDR3 is TGTGCCAGCAGCCTAAGGGGGGTAGAGCGGAATTCACCCCTCCACTTT. The encoded protein is CASSLRGVERNSPLHF. This chain uses TRBV11-3 with TRBJ1-6, with a tentative D call TRBD1 (6 bases). Germline V gene lookup returns CDR1 SGHNT and CDR2 YENEEA. The CDR3 totals 16 residues. The V gene lost 5 bases and the J gene lost 7 bases, with 18 bases spanning the gap.